These 30 T cell receptor beta chains came from one sample sequenced in a study of blood T cell repertoires in COVID-19. The repertoire was sequenced with immunoSEQ multiplex PCR; TCRdb's copy has only in-frame clones and lacks some. The table has some 210,000 clones, around 80% seen once. The sample comprised peripheral blood. The source is a man aged 50-59 years with active or convalescent COVID-19.

This clone was seen just once. The rearrangement uses TRBV6-5 and TRBJ1-5; tentatively, D is TRBD1 (5 bases). Germline V gene lookup returns CDR1 MNHEY and CDR2 SVGAGI. Trimming left V 4 bases short and J 4 bases short, with 8 bases between. The CDR3 has 13 residues. The CDR3 bases are TGTGCCAGCAGTTCCCAGGGAAATCAGCCCCAGCATTTT. Its translation: CASSSQGNQPQHF.

This clone has just one count. The genes are TRBV9 and TRBJ1-1, with D possibly matching TRBD1 (6 bases). The CDR3 runs 11 residues. Looked up from germline, CDR1 is SGDLS and CDR2 is YYNGEE. Trimming took off 4 bases at V and 11 bases at J, with 12 bases between the two ends. The chain's CDR3 is CASSSGVSAFF. In DNA form, the CDR3 reads TGTGCCAGCAGCTCAGGGGTTTCGGCTTTCTTT.

The V and J genes are TRBV4-1 and TRBJ2-2, with 10 bases matching TRBD2. The trim removed 3 bases at V and 13 bases at J, leaving 14 bases unmatched. The CDR3 has 16 residues. Germline CDR1 and CDR2: MGHRA and YSYEKL. CDR3: CASSHSPGLAHEGLFF. The CDR3 nucleotides read TGCGCCAGCAGCCATTCCCCGGGACTAGCGCACGAGGGGCTGTTTTTT.

The V and J genes are TRBV15 and TRBJ1-3; D unresolved. Trimming removed 1 base from V and 0 bases from J, with 7 bases in between. The germline gives CDR1 LNHNV, CDR2 YYDKDF (reference sequence). The CDR3 consists of 15 residues. The CDR3 bases are TGTGCCACCAGCAGAGGTCCAGACTCTGGAAACACCATATATTTT. This encodes CATSRGPDSGNTIYF.

The chain employs TRBV3-1 (or the pseudogene TRBV3-2) and TRBJ2-3, with a possible D match to TRBD2 (5 bases). V gave up 0 bases and J gave up 8 bases, with 6 bases separating them. CDR3 length: 12 amino acids. The germline gives CDR1 LGHDT, CDR2 YNNKEL (reference sequence). CDR3 sequence reads: CASSQEAGTQYF. CDR3 DNA sequence: TGTGCCAGCAGCCAAGAGGCGGGTACGCAGTATTTT.

This chain joins TRBV18 and TRBJ1-3; 9 positions match TRBD1. Per germline, CDR1 KGHSH and CDR2 LQKENI. The CDR3 extends over 14 amino acids. J lost 6 bases, V lost 3 bases, and 3 bases had no gene match. CDR3 region: CASSPDRGANTIYF. DNA for the CDR3: TGTGCCAGCTCACCCGACAGGGGGGCAAACACCATATATTTT.

The rearrangement joins TRBV11-3 to TRBJ2-1; perhaps TRBD2 as D (5 bases). The CDR3 totals 13 residues. Trimming cost V 3 bases and J 9 bases, with 12 bases left between them. CDR1 SGHNT and CDR2 YENEEA come from the germline V gene. CDR3 sequence reads: CASSFWSGFEQFF. The DNA of the CDR3 is TGTGCCAGCAGCTTCTGGTCGGGGTTTGAGCAGTTCTTC.

This clone was seen a few times. The V gene is TRBV2, the J gene TRBJ1-2, with 7 bases matching TRBD1. The CDR3 has 19 residues. Germline trimming cut 2 bases from V and 3 bases from J; bases unmatched to any gene: 18. The germline V gene has CDR1 SNHLY and CDR2 FYNNEI. The CDR3 region is CASSENIKSIVDRDYGYTF. As DNA, the CDR3 is TGTGCCAGCAGTGAAAACATTAAATCCATTGTAGACAGGGACTATGGCTACACCTTC.

This clone was observed a few times. The J gene is TRBJ2-7, the V gene TRBV7-9; 10 bases are a match to TRBD1. The CDR3 spans 15 residues. In germline, CDR1 is SEHNR, CDR2 FQNEAQ (reference sequence). J lost 6 bases, V lost 5 bases, and 10 bases had no gene match. This chain's CDR3 is CASSATTGGAGEQYF. CDR3 coding DNA: TGTGCCAGCAGCGCGACGACAGGGGGCGCGGGCGAGCAGTACTTC.

The chain couples TRBV6-1 to TRBJ1-5; D unresolved. Between the trimmed V and J ends, which lost 5 bases and 8 bases, there was a span of 13 bases. This CDR3 is 13 amino acids long. Germline V CDR1 and CDR2: MNHNS, SASEGT. For the CDR3, the DNA is TGTGCCAGCAGTTCGTCTACCCTGGAGCCCCAGCATTTT. Its translation is CASSSSTLEPQHF.

The chain carries TRBV28 and TRBJ1-1; D ambiguous. CDR1 is MDHEN and CDR2 is SYDVKM in the germline V gene. Trimming shortened V by 2 bases and J by 10 bases, and 17 bases separated the two germline ends. The CDR3 is 14 amino acids. CDR3 in amino acids: CASSLNRARRGAFF. Here the CDR3 DNA reads TGTGCCAGCAGTTTAAACCGGGCCCGCCGGGGAGCTTTCTTT.

This chain joins TRBV6-1 and TRBJ2-1; 7 bases are shared with TRBD2. The CDR3 spans 14 residues. Germline V gives CDR1 MNHNS, CDR2 SASEGT. V shed 3 bases, J shed 6 bases, and the junction held 5 bases outside the gene matches. CDR3 DNA sequence: TGTGCCAGCAGTGAGACTAGCTGGGGCAATGAGCAGTTCTTC. Its protein is CASSETSWGNEQFF.

The chain links TRBV5-1 to TRBJ2-7; 8 nucleotides align to TRBD2. The germline V gene encodes CDR1 SGHRS and CDR2 YFSETQ. V trimming: 4 bases; J trimming: 7 bases; junction bases outside the gene matches: 7. This CDR3 spans 13 amino acids. The CDR3 region is CASSRAGGFEQYF. In DNA form, the CDR3 reads TGCGCCAGCAGCCGTGCGGGGGGTTTTGAGCAGTACTTC.

V usage is TRBV19 and J usage is TRBJ2-7, with 7 nucleotides matching TRBD2. Germline assignment: CDR1 LNHDA and CDR2 SQIVND (reference sequence). This CDR3 has 14 residues. Losses at the gene ends were 6 bases for V and 6 bases for J; bases not matched to a gene: 11. The CDR3 protein is CASRVWTRSFEQYF. CDR3 DNA: TGTGCCAGTAGAGTCTGGACTAGGTCTTTCGAGCAGTACTTC. Looking up the rest from reference TRBV19 and TRBJ2-7 gives the full variable domain: DGGITQSPKYLFRKEGQNVTLSCEQNLNHDAMYWYRQDPGQGLRLIYYSQIVNDFQKGDIAEGYSVSREKKESFPLTVTSAQKNPTAFYLCASRVWTRSFEQYFGPGTRLTVT.

The chain couples TRBV19 to TRBJ1-2; TRBD1 aligns across 9 bases. With 5 bases clipped from V and 4 bases from J, the junction kept 8 bases outside the gene matches. Germline V gives CDR1 LNHDA, CDR2 SQIVND (reference sequence). The CDR3 spans 15 residues. CDR3 region: CASSGLGQGSYGYTF. CDR3 nucleotides: TGTGCCAGTAGTGGTCTAGGACAGGGGAGCTATGGCTACACCTTC.

V usage is TRBV5-6 and J usage is TRBJ2-7; TRBD2 matches 11 bases. CDR1 is SGHDT and CDR2 is YYEEEE in the germline V gene. Losses at the gene ends were 4 bases for V and 7 bases for J; bases not matched to a gene: 13. The CDR3 is made up of 16 amino acids. CDR3 region: CASSGGVAGGPREQYF. In DNA form, the CDR3 reads TGTGCCAGCAGCGGGGGTGTAGCGGGAGGGCCTCGGGAGCAGTACTTC.

This rearrangement joins TRBV7-9 to TRBJ2-5; D is undetermined. Per germline, CDR1 SEHNR and CDR2 FQNEAQ (reference sequence). V was cut by 5 bases and J by 5 bases, with 12 bases left in between. This CDR3 has 13 residues. For the CDR3, the DNA is TGTGCCAGCAGCACGACACTTTTTGAGACCCAGTACTTC. Protein: CASSTTLFETQYF.

The V gene is TRBV12-3 or TRBV12-4, the J gene TRBJ2-7, with D possibly TRBD2 on 6 matching bases. This CDR3 is 13 amino acids long. Trimming took 1 base from V and 8 from J, leaving 12 bases between them. In DNA form, the CDR3 reads TGTGCCAGCAGTTTAGGATGGGACTCCCAGCAGTACTTC. Protein: CASSLGWDSQQYF.

The chain carries TRBV29-1 and TRBJ2-2, with TRBD1 as a possible D gene (5 bases). The germline gives CDR1 SQVTM, CDR2 ANQGSEA. Trimming took off 0 bases at V and 0 bases at J, with 5 bases between the two ends. The CDR3 is 14 amino acids. CDR3 amino acids: CSVEEDTNTGELFF. CDR3 nucleotides: TGCAGCGTTGAAGAGGACACGAACACCGGGGAGCTGTTTTTT.

The genes are TRBV29-1 and TRBJ2-7; 7 nucleotides match TRBD1. CDR3 length: 14 amino acids. Per germline, CDR1 SQVTM and CDR2 ANQGSEA. Trimming took 8 bases from V and 5 from J; bases not matched to a gene: 15. CDR3 region: CSIAQGTAYDEQYF. CDR3 sequence (DNA): TGCAGCATTGCCCAGGGGACAGCCTACGACGAGCAGTACTTC.

In its sample, this clone was seen once. The V call is TRBV20-1, the J call TRBJ2-1, with D possibly matching TRBD2 (6 bases). Germline loops: CDR1 DFQATT, CDR2 SNEGSKA (reference sequence). V was clipped by 3 bases and J by 9 bases, with 18 bases between them. The CDR3 is 14 residues long. The CDR3 bases are TGCAGTGCTAGTCTACGGGGGACTGTCGGTGAGCAGTTCTTC. Translating gives CSASLRGTVGEQFF.

J is TRBJ1-5 and V is TRBV12-3 or TRBV12-4, with 9 bases that match TRBD1. V lost 5 bases to trimming and J lost 7 bases; unmatched junction nucleotides: 3. There are 13 residues in the CDR3. CDR3 amino acids: CASSGQGRQPQHF. The CDR3 nucleotides are TGTGCCAGCAGTGGACAGGGGAGGCAGCCCCAGCATTTT.

The chain couples TRBV18 to TRBJ1-3; TRBD1 is a possible D gene (6 bases). Germline CDR1 and CDR2: KGHSH and LQKENI. The CDR3 spans 14 residues. V lost 3 bases, J lost 3 bases, and 9 bases lay in between. The DNA of the CDR3 is TGTGCCAGCTCACCGGACAGTTTTGGAAACACCATATATTTT. Amino acids: CASSPDSFGNTIYF.

In its sample, this clone was seen many times. This chain uses TRBV27 with TRBJ1-4, with 7 bases identical to TRBD1. The CDR3 contains 16 residues. J lost 4 bases, V lost 3 bases, and 8 bases had no gene match. Germline values: CDR1 MNHEY, CDR2 SMNVEV (reference sequence). CDR3 DNA sequence: TGTGCCAGCAGTTTCACAGGGGTGTCGGGTAATGAAAAACTGTTTTTT. Translation: CASSFTGVSGNEKLFF.

The rearrangement joins TRBV3-1 (or the pseudogene TRBV3-2) to TRBJ2-7, with no clear D. The V end was cut by 0 bases, the J end by 3 bases, with 15 bases between. The CDR3 has 16 amino acids. Germline V lookup: CDR1 LGHDT, CDR2 YNNKEL (reference sequence). As DNA, the CDR3 is TGTGCCAGCAGCCAAGATTCCGCTAATCCCTGCTACGAGCAGTACTTC. This encodes CASSQDSANPCYEQYF.

The genes are TRBV5-5 and TRBJ2-3; 11 nucleotides align to TRBD2. Germline V gives CDR1 SGHKS, CDR2 YYEKEE (reference sequence). The CDR3 is 16 residues long. Unmatched junction bases numbered 5, after V lost 1 base and J lost 4 bases. The CDR3 DNA follows: TGTGCCAGCAGCTTGACTAGCGGGAGCTTCGCAGATACGCAGTATTTT. Its translation: CASSLTSGSFADTQYF.

The CDR3 here is CASSFLPGQAGGYGYTF. CDR3 DNA sequence: TGTGCCAGCAGTTTTCTCCCTGGACAGGCGGGAGGGTATGGCTACACCTTC. This chain joins TRBV27 and TRBJ1-2, with 7 bases fitting TRBD1. Germline-derived CDR1 and CDR2 are MNHEY and SMNVEV (reference sequence). The V and J ends lost 3 bases and 5 bases, in that order; junction bases with no gene match: 15. This CDR3 has 17 residues.

The chain couples TRBV18 to TRBJ1-3, with D hard to call. Germline-derived CDR1 and CDR2 are KGHSH and LQKENI. This CDR3 is 16 amino acids long. V lost 3 bases, J lost 0 bases, and 12 bases lay in between. CDR3 DNA sequence: TGTGCCAGCTCACCCTCCGAGAGCTCCTCTGGAAACACCATATATTTT. Translated: CASSPSESSSGNTIYF. Combining the CDR3 with reference TRBV18 and TRBJ1-3 gives the whole variable domain NAGVMQNPRHLVRRRGQEARLRCSPMKGHSHVYWYRQLPEEGLKFMVYLQKENIIDESGMPKERFSAEFPKEGPSILRIQQVVRGDSAAYFCASSPSESSSGNTIYFGEGSWLTVV.

The V call is TRBV18, the J call TRBJ1-2, with D perhaps matching TRBD1 (6 bases). V lost 2 bases to trimming and J lost 6 bases, with 10 bases between them. This CDR3 contains 13 residues. Germline lookup yields CDR1 KGHSH and CDR2 LQKENI. Here the CDR3 reads CASSPNRDNGYTF. The CDR3 bases are TGTGCCAGCTCACCAAACAGGGATAATGGCTACACCTTC.

This clone was seen a handful of times. The genes are TRBV6-5 and TRBJ2-3, with 9 bases aligning to TRBD2. The trim removed 5 bases at V and 7 bases at J, leaving 10 bases unmatched. The CDR3 has 15 amino acids. Germline lookup yields CDR1 MNHEY and CDR2 SVGAGI. The CDR3 DNA reads TGTGCCAGCAGTATACTAGCGGGCTCCCCCAATACGCAGTATTTT. This codes for CASSILAGSPNTQYF.